This T cell receptor (beta chain) was identified in a study of T cells in Graves' hyperthyroidism and ophthalmopathy. Amplification yielded TCR beta CDR3 regions, with RNA transcripts as the source. HTBI primers were employed in a first-round RT-PCR of the TCR CDR3. TCRdb called the multiplex PCR reads again in MiXCR, with one record for every CDR3 protein. The table lists a few hundred thousand distinct CDR3 sequences, approximately 13% of them singletons, with less than 6% in the top ten. The CDR3 sequence is 15 residues long. Germline V gene lookup returns CDR1 SGHAT and CDR2 FQDESV (reference sequence). V gave up 2 bases and J gave up 1 base, with 8 bases separating them. This clonotype was found many times.

The sample comprised blood. This sequence originates from a woman in her twenties or thirties with Graves' hyperthyroidism that later progressed to Graves' ophthalmopathy. The V gene is TRBV11-1, the J gene TRBJ2-2; no firm D call. In DNA, the CDR3 is TGTGCCAGCAGCTTATCCGCCGTGAACACCGGGGAGCTGTTTTTT. It yields the protein CASSLSAVNTGELFF. The entire variable domain, with the rest obtained from reference TRBV11-1 and TRBJ2-2, is as follows: EAEVAQSPRYKITEKSQAVAFWCDPISGHATLYWYRQILGQGPELLVQFQDESVVDDSQLPKDRFSAERLKGVDSTLKIQPAELGDSAMYLCASSLSAVNTGELFFGEGSRLTVL.